What follows describes a single T cell receptor beta chain. The source of the sample is a study of blood T cells in healthy people across ages. This CDR3 region has 13 residues. The trim removed 6 bases at V and 8 bases at J, leaving 4 bases unmatched. A sample-barcoded 5' primer and a J-beta primer mix were used in a second PCR of roughly 7 to 12 cycles. At least 2.5 million CDR3-containing paired-end reads were obtained per sample. Via MiXCR, TCRdb re-called the 5' RACE reads, giving one row per CDR3 protein. The data show around 1,900,000 distinct CDR3 sequences, with more than 35% seen just once and approximately 22% held by the top ten. The sample providers were healthy Caucasian people from Russia, aged roughly 6 to 90. Drawn from each donor were approximately 10 milliliters of peripheral blood. Extractions gave at least 5 micrograms of total RNA per sample.

The receptor was derived from a human donor in good health. Input material: blood. The J gene is TRBJ1-6, the V gene TRBV12-3 or TRBV12-4, with 7 bases identical to TRBD1. The CDR3 region is CASSPGQHSPLHF. In nucleotides, the CDR3 is TGTGCCAGCAGCCCGGGACAGCATTCACCCCTCCACTTT.